This T cell receptor beta chain was found in a study of blood T cell repertoires in COVID-19. Study context: In each case, the material was cDNA or gDNA derived from T cells, B-cell-depleted T cells, or PBMCs.

The CDR3 covers 14 residues. Participants had their cohort set by participant-reported clinical history. In the study's own analysis: Reference gene primer amplification gave nucleated cell count estimates. Repertoires were generated with immunoSEQ multiplex PCR, while TCRdb's copy carries only in-frame clones and drops some. V, J and clone size are taken as reported in that table, and D and trimming were inferred from the DNA itself. The sample lists approximately 500,000 clones; 70% to 90% were seen once. The sample was PBMCs or T cells enriched from blood (not recorded which). The sequence was obtained from a woman in her thirties or forties who had recovered from COVID-19. The V and J genes are TRBV21-1 and TRBJ2-7; the D call in the table, TRBD2, was not verified against the DNA. TRBV21-1 is marked as a pseudogene. CDR3 protein: CASSLSGEPNEQYF. The CDR3 nucleotides read TGTGCCAGCAGTTTGAGCGGAGAACCGAACGAGCAGTACTTC.